The present TCR beta chain was sequenced within a study of human T cells and chemical hapten exposure (dated by TCRdb to the early 2020s). For the wider study: For sensitization, 2% DPC in acetone was applied to a roughly 2 cm by roughly 2 cm area of upper inner arm skin. Throughout the approximately 24-week study period, patients were also given weekly therapeutic DPC doses on the scalp. Patch testing was done on the upper back using Finn chambers containing 0.01% DPC, and results were scored after 6 days according to International Contact Dermatitis Research Group standards. Alopecia areata with under or over 50% scalp involvement, alopecia totalis and alopecia universalis were represented in the patient cohort, which was mostly female. Libraries were pooled for sequencing, and variation in per-sample TCR yields was attributed mainly to small differences in library volumes within the pool. In alopecia patients, the study followed how the peripheral blood TCR repertoire changed in vivo over primary and secondary sensitization to diphenylcyclopropenone (DPC), a hapten. Patient blood was sampled pre-sensitization (week 0) and at 2, 6 and about 24 weeks after DPC sensitization. Under 30 alopecia patients gave blood for TCR sequencing at one to four time points (pre-sensitization, 2, 6 and 24 weeks). The investigation overall reported the following: The number of TCRs above 1 in 1000 frequency did not change with DPC sensitization; there was no evidence of global repertoire structure alterations. Alopecia, a presumed autoimmune disease, was present in all patients, so the immune response of the patients might differ from that of healthy individuals. The number of PT1 expanded TCRs positively correlated with patch test score, significant at thresholds 8, 16 and 32 but not 4. Expanded TCRs formed significantly more large CDR3 similarity clusters than pre-sensitization or healthy control sets, consistent with antigen-driven responses. After repeated subsampling, the strength of the expansion versus patch-test correlation and the threshold at which it became significant changed.

The receptor library was made with RACE. Sequencing relied on a NextSeq 500. During library preparation, unique molecular identifiers were attached to individual cDNA molecules so that TCRs could be counted in a quantitative, reproducible way. Each blood RNA sample was used to sequence both TCR alpha and TCR beta chains. The authors' pipeline ran thus. Samples had a median of about 96,000 TCRs, with a range from roughly 20,000 to 690,600. V, J and CDR3 annotation of the TCR reads was carried out using the Decombinator software suite. For PS versus PT1 abundance plots, all samples were subsampled to the same number of TCRs (28,000). Expanded TCRs were defined as absent before sensitization and observed at least eight times at the 2-week time point. TCRdb took the public reads, trimmed them with fastp at Q25, ran MiXCR for clone calling and kept in-frame beta chains. Rows with a matching CDR3 protein are joined into one entry that keeps the most common DNA and genes. None of the V and J calls come from the authors' own analysis; TCRdb made them. The sample records approximately 400,000 distinct CDR3 sequences, more than 4.5% of which are singletons. About 2.1% of the sample rests with the top ten.

On this clonotype: Its antigen target is currently unknown. The sample holds no much larger clone one base away, and base qualities are not on file.

Read against the paper, the sample's time point label means: patch test 1, 2 weeks after DPC sensitization. The meaning of the sample's treatment or condition label: therapeutic diphenylcyclopropenone sensitization with weekly scalp DPC. Blood at each patch-test visit was drawn before the patch test was applied. Eligible patients were aged 18 to 70, diagnosed with alopecia, deemed suitable for DPC therapy, and excluded if pregnant. Unfractionated whole blood was collected in Tempus Blood RNA tubes, and total RNA was extracted from that blood. Trimming at the junction amounts to 6 bases on V and 7 bases on J, and the germline ends lie 16 bases apart. CDR3 length: 14 amino acids, cysteine to phenylalanine. This entry keeps only the CDR3 DNA: 42 bases, framed from base 1.

The chain is encoded by TRBV12-3 or TRBV12-4 joined to TRBJ1-5, with TRBD1 tentatively as D gene (6 bases match). This clonotype was sampled from a woman between 50 and 59 years old with alopecia areata. Some clones in this sample may be carry-over from other donors' samples. Sequenced here: whole blood, sampled in connection with sensitization to the hapten diphenylcyclopropenone (DPC). The nucleotide sequence reads as follows: TGTGCCAGCAGGCCCGGGGGCCTAGGGCAGCCCCAGCATTTT. Its protein reads: CASRPGGLGQPQHF.